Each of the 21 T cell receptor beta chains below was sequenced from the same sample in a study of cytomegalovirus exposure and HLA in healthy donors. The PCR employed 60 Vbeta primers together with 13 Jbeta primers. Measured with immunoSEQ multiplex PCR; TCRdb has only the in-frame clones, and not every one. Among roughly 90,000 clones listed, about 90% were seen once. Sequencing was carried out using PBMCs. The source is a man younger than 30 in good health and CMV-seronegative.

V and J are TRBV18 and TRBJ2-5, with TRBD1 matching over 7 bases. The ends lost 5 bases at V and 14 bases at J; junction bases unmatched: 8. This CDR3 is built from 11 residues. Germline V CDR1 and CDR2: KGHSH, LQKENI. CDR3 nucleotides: TGTGCCAGCTCAACCGGGACAGCCTCTTACTTC. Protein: CASSTGTASYF.

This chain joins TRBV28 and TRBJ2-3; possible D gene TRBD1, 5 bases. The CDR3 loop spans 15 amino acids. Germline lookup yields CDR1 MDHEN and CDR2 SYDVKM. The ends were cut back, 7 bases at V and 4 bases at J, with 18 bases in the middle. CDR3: CASTRLKQGADTQYF. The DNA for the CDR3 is TGTGCCAGCACAAGACTGAAGCAGGGCGCAGATACGCAGTATTTT.

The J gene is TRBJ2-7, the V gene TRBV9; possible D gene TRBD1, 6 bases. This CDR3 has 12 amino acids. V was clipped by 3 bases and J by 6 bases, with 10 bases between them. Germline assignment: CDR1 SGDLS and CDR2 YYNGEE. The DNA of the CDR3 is TGTGCCAGCAGCGCGACAGGTATCGAGCAGTACTTC. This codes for CASSATGIEQYF.

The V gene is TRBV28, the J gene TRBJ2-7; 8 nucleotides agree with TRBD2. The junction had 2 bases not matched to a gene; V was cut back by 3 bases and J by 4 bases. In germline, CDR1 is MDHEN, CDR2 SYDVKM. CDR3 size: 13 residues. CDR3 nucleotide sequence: TGTGCCAGCAGTTTCAGCGGGAGATACGAGCAGTACTTC. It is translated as CASSFSGRYEQYF.

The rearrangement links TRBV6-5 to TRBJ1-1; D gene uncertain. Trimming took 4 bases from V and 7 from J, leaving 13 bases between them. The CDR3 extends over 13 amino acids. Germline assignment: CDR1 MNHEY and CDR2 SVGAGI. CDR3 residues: CASSWLGDGEAFF. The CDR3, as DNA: TGTGCCAGCAGTTGGTTGGGAGATGGTGAAGCTTTCTTT.

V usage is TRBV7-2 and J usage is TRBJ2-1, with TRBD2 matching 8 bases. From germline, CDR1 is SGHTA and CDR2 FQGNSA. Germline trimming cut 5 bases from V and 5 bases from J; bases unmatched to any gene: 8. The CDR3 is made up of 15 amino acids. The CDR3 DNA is TGTGCCAGCAGCCTTATAGCGGGACCGAACAATGAGCAGTTCTTC. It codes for CASSLIAGPNNEQFF.

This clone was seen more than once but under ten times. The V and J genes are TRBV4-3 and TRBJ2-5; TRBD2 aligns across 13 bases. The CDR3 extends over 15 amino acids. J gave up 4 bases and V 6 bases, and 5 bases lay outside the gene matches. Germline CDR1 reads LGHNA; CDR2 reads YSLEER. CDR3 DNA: TGCGCCAGCAGTCCTGGACTAGCGGGAGTAGAGACCCAGTACTTC. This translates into CASSPGLAGVETQYF.

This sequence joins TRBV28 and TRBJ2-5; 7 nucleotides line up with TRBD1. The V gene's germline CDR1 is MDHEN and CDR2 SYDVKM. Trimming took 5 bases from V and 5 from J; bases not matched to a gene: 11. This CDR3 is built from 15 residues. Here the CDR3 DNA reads TGTGCCAGCAGTGGTGACAGGGAGAGACCGGAGACCCAGTACTTC. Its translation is CASSGDRERPETQYF.

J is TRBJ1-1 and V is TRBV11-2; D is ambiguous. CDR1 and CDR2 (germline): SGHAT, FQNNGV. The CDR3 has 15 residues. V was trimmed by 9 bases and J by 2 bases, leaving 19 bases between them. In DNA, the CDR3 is TGTGCCAGTTCCCTAATAAGCGCACCTAACACTGAAGCTTTCTTT. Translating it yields CASSLISAPNTEAFF. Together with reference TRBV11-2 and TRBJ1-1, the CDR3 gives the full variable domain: EAGVAQSPRYKIIEKRQSVAFWCNPISGHATLYWYQQILGQGPKLLIQFQNNGVVDDSQLPKDRFSAERLKGVDSTLKIQPAKLEDSAVYLCASSLISAPNTEAFFGQGTRLTVV.

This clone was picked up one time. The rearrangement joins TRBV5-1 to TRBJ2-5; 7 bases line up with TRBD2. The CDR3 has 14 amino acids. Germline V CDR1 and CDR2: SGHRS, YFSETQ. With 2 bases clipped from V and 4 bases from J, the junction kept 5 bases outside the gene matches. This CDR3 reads CASSLPAGRETQYF. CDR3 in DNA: TGCGCCAGCAGCTTACCAGCGGGAAGAGAGACCCAGTACTTC.

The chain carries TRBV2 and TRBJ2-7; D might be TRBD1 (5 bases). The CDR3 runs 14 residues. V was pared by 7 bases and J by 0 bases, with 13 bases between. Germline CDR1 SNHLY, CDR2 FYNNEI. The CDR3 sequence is CASKPDSVSYEQYF. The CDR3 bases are TGTGCCAGCAAACCAGACAGCGTCTCCTACGAGCAGTACTTC.

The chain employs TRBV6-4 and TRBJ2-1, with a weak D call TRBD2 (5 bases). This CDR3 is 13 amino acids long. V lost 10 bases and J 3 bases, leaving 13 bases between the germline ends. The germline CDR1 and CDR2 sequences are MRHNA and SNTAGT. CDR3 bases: TGTGCCAACATTAGAGGGAGCTACAATGAGCAGTTCTTC. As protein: CANIRGSYNEQFF.

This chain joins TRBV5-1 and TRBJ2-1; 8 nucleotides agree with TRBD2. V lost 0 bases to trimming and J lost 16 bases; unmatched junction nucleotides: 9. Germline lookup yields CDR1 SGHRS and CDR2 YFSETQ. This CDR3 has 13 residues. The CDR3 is CASSLERETVDFF. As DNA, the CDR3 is TGCGCCAGCAGCTTGGAGCGGGAGACTGTAGATTTCTTC.

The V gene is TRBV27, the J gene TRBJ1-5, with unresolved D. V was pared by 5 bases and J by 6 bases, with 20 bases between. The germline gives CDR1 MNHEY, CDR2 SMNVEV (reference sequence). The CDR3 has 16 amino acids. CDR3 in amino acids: CASSGGVWAAGQPQHF. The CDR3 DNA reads TGTGCCAGCAGTGGTGGGGTTTGGGCCGCGGGTCAGCCCCAGCATTTT.

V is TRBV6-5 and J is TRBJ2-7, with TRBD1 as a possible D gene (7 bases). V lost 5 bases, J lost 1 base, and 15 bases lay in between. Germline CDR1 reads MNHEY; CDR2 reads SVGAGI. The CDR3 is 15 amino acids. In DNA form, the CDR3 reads TGTGCCAGCAGTCCCAGGGGGGCTCTATCCTACGAGCAGTACTTC. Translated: CASSPRGALSYEQYF.

The CDR3 region is CASSFGAGELFF. The DNA of the CDR3 is TGTGCCAGCAGCTTCGGAGCCGGGGAGCTGTTTTTT. The chain carries TRBV7-8 and TRBJ2-2; the D is unclear. The CDR3 runs 12 residues. In germline, CDR1 is SGHVS, CDR2 FQNEAQ. Trimming took 3 bases from V and 6 from J, leaving 5 bases between them.

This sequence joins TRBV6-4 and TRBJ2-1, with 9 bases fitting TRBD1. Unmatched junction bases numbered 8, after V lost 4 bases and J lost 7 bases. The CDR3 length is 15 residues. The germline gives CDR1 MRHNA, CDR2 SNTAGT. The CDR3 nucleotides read TGTGCCAGCAGTGTCGAGGGACAGGGTGGGAATGAGCAGTTCTTC. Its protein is CASSVEGQGGNEQFF.

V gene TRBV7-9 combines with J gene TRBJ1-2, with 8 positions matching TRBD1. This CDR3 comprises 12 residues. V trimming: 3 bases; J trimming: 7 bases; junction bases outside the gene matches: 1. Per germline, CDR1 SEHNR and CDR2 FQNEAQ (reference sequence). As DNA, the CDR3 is TGTGCCAGCAGCTTCACAGGGGGTGGCTACACCTTC. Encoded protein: CASSFTGGGYTF.

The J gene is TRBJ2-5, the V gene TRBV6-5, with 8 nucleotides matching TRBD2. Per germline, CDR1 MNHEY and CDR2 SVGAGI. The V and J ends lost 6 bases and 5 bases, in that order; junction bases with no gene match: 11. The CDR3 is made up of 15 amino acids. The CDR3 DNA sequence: TGTGCCAGCAGGCGGGGTAAGCGGGAGAGTGAGACCCAGTACTTC. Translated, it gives CASRRGKRESETQYF.

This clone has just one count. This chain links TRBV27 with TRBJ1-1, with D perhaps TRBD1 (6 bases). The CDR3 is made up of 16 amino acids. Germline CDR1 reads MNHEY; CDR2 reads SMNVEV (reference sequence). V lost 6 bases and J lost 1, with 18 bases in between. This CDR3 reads CASRPIITGKNTEAFF. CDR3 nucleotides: TGTGCCAGCAGACCTATTATTACAGGGAAGAACACTGAAGCTTTCTTT.

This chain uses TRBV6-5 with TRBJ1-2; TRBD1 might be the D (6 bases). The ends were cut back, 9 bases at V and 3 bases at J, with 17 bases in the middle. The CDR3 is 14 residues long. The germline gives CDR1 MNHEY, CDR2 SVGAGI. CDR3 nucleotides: TGTGCCAGTAAGCCGCCACAGGGAGACTATGGCTACACCTTC. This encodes CASKPPQGDYGYTF.